Listed below are T cell receptor beta chains from one sample, sequenced in a study of response to subunit inactivated influenza vaccine. TCRdb used MiXCR to reprocess the RT-PCR reads, holding one entry per CDR3 protein. The sample carries about 540,000 distinct CDR3 sequences, roughly 25% recorded once. The same specimen was also included in a second study, on T cells expressing NK-cell markers.

Material: CD4+ T cells sorted from PBMCs, obtained 11 to 12 days after vaccination. The receptors were sampled from a man aged 50 to 59 who received an inactivated influenza vaccine. Both conserved end residues are part of each CDR3. The D gene is left open where the match is weak. Clone size is given for some rows only: seen once, a few or many times, or a class if the clone is expanded.

V	size	length	J	D	CDR3	DNA
TRBV5-6	.	13	TRBJ2-1	.	CASSRGLDNEQFF	TGTGCCAGCAGCAGGGGTTTGGACAATGAGCAGTTCTTC
TRBV12-3/TRBV12-4	few	18	TRBJ2-3	.	CASSLSRMGRGRLDTQYF	TGTGCCAGCAGTTTAAGTCGAATGGGCAGGGGCCGATTGGATACGCAGTATTTT
TRBV6-1	few	15	TRBJ2-1	TRBD2	CASSQLAGSYNEQFF	TGTGCCAGCAGTCAACTAGCGGGATCCTACAATGAGCAGTTCTTC
TRBV15	.	13	TRBJ2-7	TRBD1	CATEGGQGFEQYF	TGTGCCACTGAGGGGGGACAGGGTTTCGAGCAGTACTTC
TRBV5-4	.	13	TRBJ1-3	.	CASSLDRGHTIYF	TGTGCCAGCAGCTTGGATAGGGGACACACCATATATTTT
TRBV11-2	few	17	TRBJ1-2	.	CASSLGSKVWGNYGYTF	TGTGCCAGCAGCTTAGGCTCTAAAGTCTGGGGGAACTATGGCTACACCTTC
TRBV12-3/TRBV12-4	.	13	TRBJ1-5	.	CASRMKGHQPQHF	TGTGCCAGCAGAATGAAGGGACACCAGCCCCAGCATTTT
TRBV6-1	many	15	TRBJ2-6	TRBD2	CASTWGGSGANVLTF	TGTGCCAGCACCTGGGGGGGCTCTGGGGCCAACGTCCTGACTTTC
TRBV6-1	.	16	TRBJ2-2	.	CASSALGGFSTGELFF	TGTGCCAGCAGCGCGCTCGGGGGCTTTAGCACCGGGGAGCTGTTTTTT
TRBV12-3/TRBV12-4	many	15	TRBJ2-3	.	CASSLAGYSTDTQYF	TGTGCCAGCAGTTTAGCCGGTTATAGCACAGATACGCAGTATTTT
TRBV13	.	14	TRBJ2-1	TRBD2	CASSFSGLVHEQFF	TGTGCCAGCAGCTTCTCGGGACTAGTTCATGAGCAGTTCTTC
TRBV13	.	15	TRBJ2-1	.	CASSPVPAGYNEQFF	TGTGCCAGCAGCCCGGTCCCCGCCGGATACAATGAGCAGTTCTTC
TRBV5-1	once	14	TRBJ2-5	.	CASPKATLQETQYF	TGCGCCAGCCCGAAAGCAACTCTCCAAGAGACCCAGTACTTC
TRBV7-8	.	13	TRBJ2-7	.	CASSFAQFYEQYF	TGTGCCAGCAGTTTCGCCCAGTTCTACGAGCAGTACTTC
TRBV20-1	few	15	TRBJ2-5	TRBD2	CSARDERGARETQYF	TGCAGTGCTAGAGATGAGCGGGGGGCAAGGGAGACCCAGTACTTC
TRBV10-3	.	15	TRBJ2-3	.	CAISESGSSGDTQYF	TGTGCCATCAGTGAGTCGGGGTCCTCGGGAGATACGCAGTATTTT
TRBV6-1	.	13	TRBJ1-6	.	CASRSQSYSPLHF	TGTGCCAGCAGATCACAGTCTTATTCACCCCTCCACTTT
TRBV29-1	.	9	TRBJ2-1	.	CSVDNEQFF	TGCAGTGTCGACAATGAGCAGTTCTTC
TRBV14	.	16	TRBJ2-2	TRBD2	CASSSKTLAGTGELFF	TGTGCCAGCAGCTCAAAAACACTAGCGGGCACCGGGGAGCTGTTTTTT
TRBV20-1	few	15	TRBJ2-1	TRBD1	CSARKPGQIYNEQFF	TGCAGTGCTAGAAAGCCGGGACAGATATACAATGAGCAGTTCTTC
TRBV5-6	few	14	TRBJ2-7	TRBD2	CASTRGSGNYEQYF	TGTGCCAGCACCCGGGGTAGCGGGAACTACGAGCAGTACTTC
TRBV27	few	18	TRBJ2-4	TRBD2	CASSRSRRGALDKNIQYF	TGTGCCAGCAGCCGATCCCGGCGGGGGGCTTTGGACAAAAACATTCAGTACTTC
TRBV14	.	11	TRBJ2-1	.	CASSNIYEQFF	TGTGCCAGCAGTAACATCTATGAGCAGTTCTTC
TRBV27	.	13	TRBJ1-2	.	CASGIRPGGGYTF	TGTGCCAGCGGTATTCGACCGGGGGGAGGCTACACCTTC
TRBV12-3/TRBV12-4	many	12	TRBJ2-2	TRBD1	CASSQGARELFF	TGTGCCAGCAGTCAGGGGGCAAGGGAGCTGTTTTTT
TRBV4-1	many	18	TRBJ2-1	TRBD2	CASSQIRVWTSGANEQFF	TGCGCCAGCAGCCAGATAAGGGTCTGGACTAGCGGGGCTAATGAGCAGTTCTTC
TRBV11-2	many	13	TRBJ2-7	.	CASSPQGIHEQYF	TGTGCCAGCAGCCCCCAGGGGATCCACGAGCAGTACTTC
TRBV5-1	.	15	TRBJ2-6	.	CASSLQTSGANVLTF	TGCGCCAGCAGCCTACAGACCTCTGGGGCCAACGTCCTGACTTTC
TRBV3-1	.	17	TRBJ2-3	TRBD2	CASSRGLAGGRTDTQYF	TGTGCCAGCAGCCGAGGACTAGCGGGGGGCCGCACAGATACGCAGTATTTT
TRBV7-9	many	14	TRBJ2-7	.	CASSPPLDSYEQYF	TGTGCCAGCAGCCCCCCCCTGGACTCCTACGAGCAGTACTTC
TRBV20-1	few	12	TRBJ2-1	TRBD1	CSASTGSNEQFF	TGCAGTGCATCGACAGGGTCTAATGAGCAGTTCTTC
TRBV15	.	15	TRBJ2-5	TRBD1	CATSSDRGSWETQYF	TGTGCCACCAGCAGTGACAGGGGTAGTTGGGAGACCCAGTACTTC
TRBV20-1	few	11	TRBJ2-5	.	CSARDVPVQYF	TGCAGTGCTAGAGATGTTCCAGTCCAGTACTTC
TRBV2	.	13	TRBJ2-3	.	CASSERAPDTQYF	TGTGCCAGCAGTGAACGGGCTCCAGATACGCAGTATTTT
TRBV5-1	.	13	TRBJ2-7	.	CASSGDYSYEQYF	TGCGCCAGCAGCGGCGACTACTCCTACGAGCAGTACTTC
TRBV5-1	.	15	TRBJ2-7	TRBD1	CASSSSGQGAEEQYF	TGCGCCAGCAGCTCCTCTGGACAGGGGGCCGAAGAGCAGTACTTC
TRBV6-2/TRBV6-3	.	18	TRBJ2-6	.	CASSYPVYREVGANVLTF	TGTGCCAGCAGTTACCCCGTTTACAGGGAAGTTGGGGCCAACGTCCTGACTTTC
TRBV18	once	16	TRBJ2-1	TRBD1	CASSPLATGRGNEQFF	TGTGCCAGCTCACCACTTGCGACAGGGAGAGGCAATGAGCAGTTCTTC
TRBV2	few	13	TRBJ1-2	.	CASSESDNYGYTF	TGTGCCAGCAGTGAGTCAGATAACTATGGCTACACCTTC
TRBV4-2	.	15	TRBJ2-1	.	CASSPPAGGGGVQFF	TGTGCCAGCAGCCCCCCCGCTGGGGGCGGTGGGGTGCAGTTCTTC
TRBV20-1	.	15	TRBJ2-1	.	CSARVGQGRYNEQFF	TGCAGTGCTAGAGTAGGGCAGGGACGATACAATGAGCAGTTCTTC
TRBV15	.	14	TRBJ1-5	.	CATSRGLGNQPQHF	TGTGCCACCAGCAGGGGACTTGGCAATCAGCCCCAGCATTTT
TRBV14	few	19	TRBJ2-3	TRBD2	CASSRLNTVLAGGPDTQYF	TGTGCCAGCAGCCGCCTAAACACCGTACTAGCGGGGGGCCCAGATACGCAGTATTTT
TRBV6-1	.	14	TRBJ2-2	.	CASSSLQGTGELFF	TGTGCCAGCAGTAGCCTACAGGGAACCGGGGAGCTGTTTTTT
TRBV30	many	15	TRBJ1-5	.	CAWSVQTGKGQPQHF	TGTGCCTGGAGTGTACAGACCGGGAAGGGTCAGCCCCAGCATTTT
TRBV2	.	16	TRBJ1-5	.	CASSEGLQGGSQPQHF	TGTGCCAGCAGTGAAGGTCTTCAGGGCGGGAGTCAGCCCCAGCATTTT
TRBV18	few	14	TRBJ2-1	TRBD2	CASSQGTSGAEQFF	TGTGCCAGCTCACAAGGGACTAGCGGGGCCGAGCAGTTCTTC
TRBV28	.	13	TRBJ1-2	TRBD1	CASRETGNYGYTF	TGTGCCAGCAGAGAGACAGGGAACTATGGCTACACCTTC
TRBV6-5	.	15	TRBJ2-1	TRBD1	CASSYTGDRGSEQFF	TGTGCCAGCAGTTACACGGGGGACAGGGGGTCCGAGCAGTTCTTC
TRBV10-3	few	14	TRBJ2-1	TRBD2	CAISESREGSEQFF	TGTGCCATCAGTGAGTCTCGGGAGGGCAGTGAGCAGTTCTTC
TRBV28	.	15	TRBJ1-5	.	CASSRGGVFGQPQHF	TGTGCCAGCAGTCGGGGGGGAGTTTTCGGTCAGCCCCAGCATTTT
TRBV6-5	few	13	TRBJ1-1	.	CASSSTGSAEAFF	TGTGCCAGCAGTTCTACAGGGTCAGCTGAAGCTTTCTTT
TRBV3-1	few	12	TRBJ2-1	.	CASSHERGSQFF	TGTGCCAGCAGCCATGAGAGGGGGTCGCAGTTCTTC
TRBV9	few	16	TRBJ2-1	.	CASSVTIAAPYNEQFF	TGTGCCAGCAGCGTAACTATAGCGGCCCCCTACAATGAGCAGTTCTTC
TRBV27	few	15	TRBJ2-7	TRBD1	CASSPTGTATYEQYF	TGTGCCAGCAGTCCGACCGGGACAGCAACCTACGAGCAGTACTTC
TRBV12-3/TRBV12-4	many	15	TRBJ1-3	.	CASSLLSDSGNTIYF	TGTGCCAGCAGTTTATTGTCCGATTCTGGAAACACCATATATTTT
TRBV5-1	.	14	TRBJ1-5	.	CASSLAPSDQPQHF	TGCGCCAGCAGCTTGGCTCCGTCCGATCAGCCCCAGCATTTT